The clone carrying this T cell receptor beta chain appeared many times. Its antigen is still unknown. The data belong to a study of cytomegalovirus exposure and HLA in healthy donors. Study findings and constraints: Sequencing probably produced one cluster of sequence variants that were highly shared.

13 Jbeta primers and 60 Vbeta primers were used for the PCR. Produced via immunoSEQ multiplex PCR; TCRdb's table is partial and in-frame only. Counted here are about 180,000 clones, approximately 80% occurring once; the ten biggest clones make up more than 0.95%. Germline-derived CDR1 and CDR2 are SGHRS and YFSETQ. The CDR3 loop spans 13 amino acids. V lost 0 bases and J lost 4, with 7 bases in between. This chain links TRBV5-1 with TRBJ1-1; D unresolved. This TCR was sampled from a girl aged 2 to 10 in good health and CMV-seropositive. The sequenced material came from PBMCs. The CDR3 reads CASSLAVGTEAFF. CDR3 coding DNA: TGCGCCAGCAGCTTGGCGGTTGGCACTGAAGCTTTCTTT.